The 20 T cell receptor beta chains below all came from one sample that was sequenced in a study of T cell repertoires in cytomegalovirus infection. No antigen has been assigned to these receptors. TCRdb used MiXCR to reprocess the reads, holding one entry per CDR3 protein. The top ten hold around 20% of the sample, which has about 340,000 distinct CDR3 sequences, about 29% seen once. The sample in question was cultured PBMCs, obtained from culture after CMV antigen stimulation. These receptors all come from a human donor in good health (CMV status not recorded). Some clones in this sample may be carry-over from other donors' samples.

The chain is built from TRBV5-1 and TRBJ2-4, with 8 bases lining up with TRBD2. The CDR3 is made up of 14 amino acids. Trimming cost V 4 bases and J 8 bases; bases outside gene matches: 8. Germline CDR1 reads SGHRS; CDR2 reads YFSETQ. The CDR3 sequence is CASSLGAGVHIQYF. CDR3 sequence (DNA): TGCGCCAGCAGCCTGGGAGCGGGAGTTCACATTCAGTACTTC.

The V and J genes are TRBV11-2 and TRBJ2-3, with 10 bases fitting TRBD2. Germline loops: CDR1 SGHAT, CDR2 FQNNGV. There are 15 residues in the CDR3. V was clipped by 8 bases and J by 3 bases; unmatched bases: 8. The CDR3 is CASAQRGGGTDTQYF. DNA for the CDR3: TGTGCCAGCGCGCAGCGGGGGGGAGGGACAGATACGCAGTATTTT.

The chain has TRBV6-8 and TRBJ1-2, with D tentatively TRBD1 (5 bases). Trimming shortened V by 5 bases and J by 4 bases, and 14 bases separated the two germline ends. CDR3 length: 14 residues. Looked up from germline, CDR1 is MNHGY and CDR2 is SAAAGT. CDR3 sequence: CASSAKGRIYGYTF. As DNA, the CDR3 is TGTGCCAGCAGTGCCAAGGGACGGATCTATGGCTACACCTTC.

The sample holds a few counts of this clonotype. The CDR3 bases are TGTGCCAGTGGGAAGGTTCGGGAAAAACTGTTTTTT. Amino acids: CASGKVREKLFF. The genes are TRBV7-9 and TRBJ1-4; D unclear. V lost 9 bases to trimming and J lost 8 bases, with 13 bases between them. Germline CDR1 reads SEHNR; CDR2 reads FQNEAQ (reference sequence). The CDR3 extends over 12 amino acids.

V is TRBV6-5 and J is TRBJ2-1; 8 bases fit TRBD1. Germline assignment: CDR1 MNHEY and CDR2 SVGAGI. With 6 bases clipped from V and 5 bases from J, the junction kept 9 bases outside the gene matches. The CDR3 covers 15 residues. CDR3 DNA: TGTGCCAGCAGGGGAGCAGGGGGCTACGACAATGAGCAGTTCTTC. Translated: CASRGAGGYDNEQFF.

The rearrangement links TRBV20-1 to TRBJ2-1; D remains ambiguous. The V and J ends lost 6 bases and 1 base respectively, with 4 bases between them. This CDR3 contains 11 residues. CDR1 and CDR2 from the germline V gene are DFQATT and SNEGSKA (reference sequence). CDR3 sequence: CSAPSYNEQFF. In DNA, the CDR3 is TGCAGTGCCCCATCCTACAATGAGCAGTTCTTC.

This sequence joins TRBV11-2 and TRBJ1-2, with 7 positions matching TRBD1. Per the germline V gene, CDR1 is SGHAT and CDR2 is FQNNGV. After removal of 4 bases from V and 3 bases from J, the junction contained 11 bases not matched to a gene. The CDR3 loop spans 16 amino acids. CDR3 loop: CASSSVTGSRDYGYTF. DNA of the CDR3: TGTGCCAGCAGCTCCGTGACAGGGAGTAGGGACTATGGCTACACCTTC.

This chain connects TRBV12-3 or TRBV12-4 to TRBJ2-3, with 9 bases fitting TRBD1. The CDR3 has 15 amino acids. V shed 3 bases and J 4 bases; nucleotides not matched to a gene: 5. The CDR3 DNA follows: TGTGCCAGCAGTTTTTTGGACAGGGGCCCAGATACGCAGTATTTT. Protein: CASSFLDRGPDTQYF.

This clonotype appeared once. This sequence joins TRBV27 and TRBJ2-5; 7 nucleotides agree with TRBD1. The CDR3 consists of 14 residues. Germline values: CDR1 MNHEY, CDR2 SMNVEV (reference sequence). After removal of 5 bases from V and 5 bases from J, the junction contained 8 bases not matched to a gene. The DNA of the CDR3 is TGTGCCAGCAGTACCAACAGGGGCAGGGAGACCCAGTACTTC. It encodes CASSTNRGRETQYF.

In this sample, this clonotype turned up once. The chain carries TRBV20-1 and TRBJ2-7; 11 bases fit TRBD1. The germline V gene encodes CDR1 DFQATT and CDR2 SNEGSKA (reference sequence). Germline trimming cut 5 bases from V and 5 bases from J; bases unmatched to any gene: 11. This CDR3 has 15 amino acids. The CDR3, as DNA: TGCAGTGCTCCCTATAAGGGGGACAGGGGGGACGAGCAGTACTTC. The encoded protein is CSAPYKGDRGDEQYF.

The CDR3 reads CASSRDRYEAFF. The CDR3 DNA reads TGTGCCAGCAGCAGGGACCGCTATGAAGCTTTCTTT. The V gene is TRBV5-4, the J gene TRBJ1-1, with a weak D call TRBD1 (5 bases). Germline V gene sequence: CDR1 SGHNT, CDR2 YYREEE (reference sequence). There are 12 residues in the CDR3. V was clipped by 4 bases and J by 7 bases, with 11 bases between them.

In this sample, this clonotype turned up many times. CDR3 sequence reads: CASSQGWGFYEQYF. CDR3 nucleotides: TGCGCCAGCAGCCAAGGGTGGGGGTTCTACGAGCAGTACTTC. This chain joins TRBV4-1 and TRBJ2-7; D may correspond to TRBD1 or TRBD2 (5 bases each). In germline, CDR1 is MGHRA, CDR2 YSYEKL. V was cut by 1 base and J by 3 bases, with 10 bases left in between. This CDR3 is built from 14 residues.

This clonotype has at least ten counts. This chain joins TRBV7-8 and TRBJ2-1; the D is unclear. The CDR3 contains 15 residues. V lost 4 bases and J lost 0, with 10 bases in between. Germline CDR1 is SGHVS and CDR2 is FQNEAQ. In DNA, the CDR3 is TGTGCCAGCAGCTGGAGAATCGGCTCCTACAATGAGCAGTTCTTC. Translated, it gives CASSWRIGSYNEQFF.

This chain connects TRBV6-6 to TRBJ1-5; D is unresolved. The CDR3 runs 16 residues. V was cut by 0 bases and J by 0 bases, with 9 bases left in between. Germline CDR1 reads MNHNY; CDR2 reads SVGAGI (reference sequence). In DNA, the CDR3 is TGTGCCAGCAGTTACTCGAGCACGTATAGCAATCAGCCCCAGCATTTT. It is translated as CASSYSSTYSNQPQHF.

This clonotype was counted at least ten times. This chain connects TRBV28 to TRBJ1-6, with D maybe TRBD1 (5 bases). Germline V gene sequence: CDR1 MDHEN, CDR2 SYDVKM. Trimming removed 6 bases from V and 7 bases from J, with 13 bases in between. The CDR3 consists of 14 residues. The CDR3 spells CASRVGDRNSPLHF. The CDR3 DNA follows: TGTGCCAGCAGGGTAGGGGATAGGAATTCACCCCTCCACTTT.

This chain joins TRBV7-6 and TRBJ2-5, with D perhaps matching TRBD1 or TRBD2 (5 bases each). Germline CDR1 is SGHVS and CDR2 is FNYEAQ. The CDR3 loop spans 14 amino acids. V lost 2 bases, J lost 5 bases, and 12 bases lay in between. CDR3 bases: TGTGCCAGCAGCTTAAACGAGGGGCTGGAGACCCAGTACTTC. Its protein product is CASSLNEGLETQYF. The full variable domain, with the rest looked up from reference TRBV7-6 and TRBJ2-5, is GAGVSQSPRYKVTKRGQDVALRCDPISGHVSLYWYRQALGQGPEFLTYFNYEAQQDKSGLPNDRFSAERPEGSISTLTIQRTEQRDSAMYRCASSLNEGLETQYFGPGTRLLVL.

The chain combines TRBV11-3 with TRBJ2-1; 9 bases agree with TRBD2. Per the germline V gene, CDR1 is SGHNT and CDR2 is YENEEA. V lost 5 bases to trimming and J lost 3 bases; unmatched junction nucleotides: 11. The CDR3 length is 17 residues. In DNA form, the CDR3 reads TGTGCCAGCAGCCCCGCCGAGGGGCGGGAGGGCTACAATGAGCAGTTCTTC. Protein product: CASSPAEGREGYNEQFF.

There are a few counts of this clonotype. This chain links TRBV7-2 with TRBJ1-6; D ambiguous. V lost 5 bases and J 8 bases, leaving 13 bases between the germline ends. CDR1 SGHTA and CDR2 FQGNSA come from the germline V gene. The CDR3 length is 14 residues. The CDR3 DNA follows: TGTGCCAGCAGCCCACCTGGACTCGATTCACCCCTCCACTTT. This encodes CASSPPGLDSPLHF.

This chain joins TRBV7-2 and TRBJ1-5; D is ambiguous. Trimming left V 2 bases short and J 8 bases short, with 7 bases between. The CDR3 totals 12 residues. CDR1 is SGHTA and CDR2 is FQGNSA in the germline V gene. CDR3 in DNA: TGTGCCAGCAGCTTACCAACGAAGCCCCAGCATTTT. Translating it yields CASSLPTKPQHF.

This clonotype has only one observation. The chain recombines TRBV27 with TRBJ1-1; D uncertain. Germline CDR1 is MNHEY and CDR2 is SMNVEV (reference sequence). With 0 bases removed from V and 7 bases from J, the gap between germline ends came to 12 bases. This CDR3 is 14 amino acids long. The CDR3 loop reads CASSLSISGVEAFF. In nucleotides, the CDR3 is TGTGCCAGCAGTTTATCGATCAGCGGGGTTGAAGCTTTCTTT.